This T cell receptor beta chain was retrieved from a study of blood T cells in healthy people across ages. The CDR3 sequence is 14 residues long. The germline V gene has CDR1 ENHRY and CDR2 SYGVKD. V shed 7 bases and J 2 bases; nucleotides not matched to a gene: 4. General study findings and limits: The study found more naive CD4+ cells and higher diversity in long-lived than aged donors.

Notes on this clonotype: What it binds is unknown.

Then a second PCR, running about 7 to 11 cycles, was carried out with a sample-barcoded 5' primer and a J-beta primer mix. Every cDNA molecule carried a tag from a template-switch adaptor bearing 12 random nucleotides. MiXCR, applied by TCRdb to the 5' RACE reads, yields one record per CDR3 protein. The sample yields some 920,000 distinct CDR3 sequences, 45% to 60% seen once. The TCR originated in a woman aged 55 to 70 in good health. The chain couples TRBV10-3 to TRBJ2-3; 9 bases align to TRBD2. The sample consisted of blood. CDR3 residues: CAITIAGATDTQYF. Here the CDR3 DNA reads TGTGCCATCACCATAGCGGGAGCCACAGATACGCAGTATTTT.